This record concerns one TCR beta chain sequence. This specimen comes from a study of blood T cell repertoires in COVID-19. Looking at the study overall: The samples span acute and convalescent COVID-19 from the United States, Italy and Spain. In each case, the material was cDNA or gDNA derived from T cells, B-cell-depleted T cells, or PBMCs.

Per the original methods: By means of reference gene primer amplification, nucleated cell counts were estimated. Some clones are missing from TCRdb's copy, which holds only in-frame ones; the method was immunoSEQ multiplex PCR. D and trimming come from the DNA, and the V and J calls and clone size come from that table. Altogether roughly 210,000 clones are present, roughly nine tenths being singletons, with the ten largest covering 1.7%. The CDR3 covers 14 residues. From germline, CDR1 is MNHNY and CDR2 SVGAGI (reference sequence). V lost 5 bases, J lost 1 base, and 4 bases stayed unmatched. The chain is built from TRBV6-6 and TRBJ1-1, with 7 bases lining up with TRBD1. The sample was peripheral blood. The TCR comes from a man in his 70s with acute or convalescent COVID-19. The CDR3 DNA follows: TGTGCCAGCAGTAACCAGGGGGAGAACACTGAAGCTTTCTTT. Translated, it gives CASSNQGENTEAFF.